The 10 T cell receptor beta chains below all came from one sample that was sequenced in a study of OX40 agonist ivuxolimab in advanced cancers. The method was immunoSEQ multiplex PCR; TCRdb's version includes in-frame clones alone and lacks a portion of them. The table has around 61,000 clones, roughly 84% seen once; the top ten hold approximately 0.49%. The sequencing here drew on CD4+ or CD8+ T cells sorted from blood, taken in a trial of the OX40 agonist ivuxolimab. The receptors stem from an adult with an advanced solid tumor such as melanoma, head and neck, liver or kidney cancer.

V gene TRBV30 combines with J gene TRBJ2-1; 8 bases map to TRBD2. V was clipped by 8 bases and J by 7 bases; unmatched bases: 13. Germline assignment: CDR1 GTSNPN and CDR2 SVGIG (reference sequence). The length of the CDR3 is 14 residues. The chain's CDR3 is CARGGGLRENEQFF. CDR3 nucleotides: TGTGCCCGGGGCGGGGGGTTACGCGAGAATGAGCAGTTCTTC.

The chain uses TRBV5-1 and TRBJ1-2; D may be TRBD1 (5 bases). The CDR3 runs to 12 residues. Deletions cut 4 bases from V and 4 bases from J, with 8 bases between. Germline CDR1 SGHRS, CDR2 YFSETQ. The CDR3, as DNA: TGCGCCAGCAGCGGAGACAGCTATGGCTACACCTTC. Protein product: CASSGDSYGYTF.

V and J are TRBV4-1 and TRBJ2-7; 7 bases are a match to TRBD1. The CDR3 spans 15 residues. CDR1 MGHRA and CDR2 YSYEKL come from the germline V gene. V dropped 0 bases and J dropped 4; count of bases not matched to a gene: 6. This CDR3 is CASSQDRGYEYEQYF. DNA for the CDR3: TGCGCCAGCAGCCAAGACAGGGGGTACGAATACGAGCAGTACTTC.

The V gene is TRBV19, the J gene TRBJ2-1, with TRBD1 matching 8 bases. The CDR3 runs to 13 residues. Germline V gives CDR1 LNHDA, CDR2 SQIVND (reference sequence). The V gene end was trimmed by 3 bases and the J gene end by 6 bases; junction bases not matched to a gene: 1. The CDR3 DNA reads TGTGCCAGTAGTATCGGACAGGGCAATGAGCAGTTCTTC. As protein: CASSIGQGNEQFF.

This sequence joins TRBV20-1 and TRBJ1-1; 9 nucleotides agree with TRBD1. V shed 6 bases, J shed 5 bases, and the junction held 1 base outside the gene matches. The CDR3 runs 11 residues. The V gene's germline CDR1 is DFQATT and CDR2 SNEGSKA (reference sequence). The CDR3 coding sequence is TGCAGTGCGACAGGGGGAACTGAAGCTTTCTTT. Translation: CSATGGTEAFF.

V gene TRBV27 combines with J gene TRBJ2-1; the D gene could be TRBD1 or TRBD2 (6 bases each). The CDR3 loop spans 16 amino acids. Per germline, CDR1 MNHEY and CDR2 SMNVEV (reference sequence). V was pared by 0 bases and J by 4 bases, with 13 bases between. The CDR3 DNA is TGTGCCAGCAGTTTATCGAGGGGGGCCAGTTACAATGAGCAGTTCTTC. Translating gives CASSLSRGASYNEQFF.

The chain couples TRBV10-3 to TRBJ2-2, with unresolved D. Trimming pared 0 bases from V and 7 bases from J, leaving 3 bases between. CDR1 ENHRY and CDR2 SYGVKD come from the germline V gene. The CDR3 runs to 12 residues. Here the CDR3 reads CAISESIGELFF. CDR3 sequence (DNA): TGTGCCATCAGTGAGTCAATCGGGGAGCTGTTTTTT.

The chain links TRBV25-1 to TRBJ1-2; weak D call: TRBD1 (6 bases). V lost 4 bases, J lost 4 bases, and 16 bases lay in between. The CDR3 is made up of 15 amino acids. Germline V lookup: CDR1 MGHDK, CDR2 SYGVNS. The CDR3 DNA is TGTGCCAGCAGTGGGAACCCGGACAGTGGCTATGGCTACACCTTC. This encodes CASSGNPDSGYGYTF.

The V call is TRBV7-2, the J call TRBJ2-5; 9 nucleotides agree with TRBD2. CDR1 is SGHTA, CDR2 FQGNSA, per germline. V was clipped by 8 bases and J by 5 bases; unmatched bases: 9. The CDR3 spans 14 residues. The CDR3 nucleotides are TGTGCCAGCGGTAGCGGGAGAGCTGCTGAGACCCAGTACTTC. Translating it yields CASGSGRAAETQYF. Together with reference TRBV7-2 and TRBJ2-5, the CDR3 gives the full variable domain: GAGVSQSPSNKVTEKGKDVELRCDPISGHTALYWYRQSLGQGLEFLIYFQGNSAPDKSGLPSDRFSAERTGGSVSTLTIQRTQQEDSAVYLCASGSGRAAETQYFGPGTRLLVL.

V usage is TRBV18 and J usage is TRBJ1-4; 12 bases match TRBD1. The CDR3 is 15 residues long. V shed 4 bases, J shed 7 bases, and the junction held 4 bases outside the gene matches. The germline gives CDR1 KGHSH, CDR2 LQKENI. This chain's CDR3 is CASSLPGQGAEKLFF. The CDR3 nucleotides are TGTGCCAGCTCACTGCCGGGACAGGGGGCTGAAAAACTGTTTTTT.